The 3 T cell receptor beta chains given below trace back to one sample, sequenced in a study of T cell responses to AZD1222 COVID-19 vaccine. Generated by immunoSEQ multiplex PCR, the TCRdb table keeps only in-frame clones and is missing some. The sample yields approximately 130,000 clones, more than 85% seen once. The sequences come from peripheral blood, collected 28 days after the second AZD1222 dose. The source of these receptors is an adult who received the AZD1222 COVID-19 vaccine.

The chain has TRBV7-3 and TRBJ2-7; D may be TRBD2 (8 bases). The V end was cut by 4 bases, the J end by 3 bases, with 22 bases between. This CDR3 contains 17 residues. Germline lookup yields CDR1 SGHTA and CDR2 FQGTGA. Written as DNA, the CDR3 is TGTGCCAGCAGCTCCCGACGGGAGGGCAGGGGGAACTACGAGCAGTACTTC. Translating gives CASSSRREGRGNYEQYF.

V is TRBV10-1 and J is TRBJ2-3; D tentatively fits TRBD1 or TRBD2 (5 bases each). The CDR3 sequence is 15 residues long. V lost 4 bases, J lost 5 bases, and 16 bases lay in between. Germline V gene sequence: CDR1 WNHNN, CDR2 SYGVQD (reference sequence). The CDR3 coding sequence is TGCGCCAGCAGTGCTGCCGGGACCCCGCTAGATACGCAGTATTTT. It translates to CASSAAGTPLDTQYF.

The V call is TRBV29-1, the J call TRBJ1-1; D not certain. This CDR3 region has 9 residues. Between the trimmed V and J ends, which lost 3 bases and 7 bases, there was a span of 3 bases. The V gene's germline CDR1 is SQVTM and CDR2 ANQGSEA. CDR3 region: CSVEREAFF. In DNA form, the CDR3 reads TGCAGCGTTGAGCGTGAAGCTTTCTTT.